Below, one T cell receptor beta chain is given with its context. Its antigen is undetermined. This entry belongs to a study of yellow fever vaccine responses in identical twins. General study points: After vaccination, twins' T cell response reportedly seemed partly convergent, partly personalized.

V gave up 5 bases and J gave up 2 bases, with 11 bases separating them. CDR1 and CDR2 from the germline V gene are SGHAT and FQDESV (reference sequence). This CDR3 region has 14 residues. TCRdb used MiXCR to reprocess the RT-PCR reads, holding one entry per CDR3 protein. The profile shows 3,600 or so distinct CDR3 sequences, around 81% of them singletons. The specimen was T cells from blood (PBMCs), unsorted or a sorted subset (not recorded which), collected before or after yellow fever vaccination (not recorded which). The rearrangement joins TRBV11-1 to TRBJ2-3; perhaps TRBD1 as D (6 bases). The clonotype comes from a woman younger than 35 who received the yellow fever vaccine. The CDR3 spells CASSRTEYTDTQYF. As DNA, the CDR3 is TGTGCCAGCAGCCGGACAGAGTACACAGATACGCAGTATTTT.